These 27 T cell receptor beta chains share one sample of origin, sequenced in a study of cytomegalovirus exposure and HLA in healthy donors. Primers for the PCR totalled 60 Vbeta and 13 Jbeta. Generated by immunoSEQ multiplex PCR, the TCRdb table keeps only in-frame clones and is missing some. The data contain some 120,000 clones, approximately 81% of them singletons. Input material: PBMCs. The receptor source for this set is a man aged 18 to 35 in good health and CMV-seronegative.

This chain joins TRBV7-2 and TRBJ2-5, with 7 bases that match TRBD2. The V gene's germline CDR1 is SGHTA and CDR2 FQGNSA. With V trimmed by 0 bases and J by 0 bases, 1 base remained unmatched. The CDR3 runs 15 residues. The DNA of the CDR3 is TGTGCCAGCAGCTTAGCGACTAGCAACCAAGAGACCCAGTACTTC. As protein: CASSLATSNQETQYF.

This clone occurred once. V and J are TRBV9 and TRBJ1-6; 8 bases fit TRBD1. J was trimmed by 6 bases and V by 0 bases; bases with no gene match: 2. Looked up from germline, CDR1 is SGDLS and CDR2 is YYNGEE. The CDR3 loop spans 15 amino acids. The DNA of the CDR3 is TGTGCCAGCAGCGTAGAGGGACAGGCTAATTCACCCCTCCACTTT. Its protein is CASSVEGQANSPLHF.

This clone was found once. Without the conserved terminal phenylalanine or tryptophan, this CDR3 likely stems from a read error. The CDR3 is CASSPGGRQKEKLFV. The CDR3 DNA reads as TGTGCCAGCAGCCCGGGGGGTAGACAGAAGGAAAAACTGTTTGTT. The gene calls are TRBV6-1 and TRBJ1-4; D is possibly TRBD1 (5 bases). The V and J ends lost 6 bases and 8 bases respectively, with 19 bases between them. Germline V CDR1 and CDR2: MNHNS, SASEGT. This CDR3 region has 15 residues.

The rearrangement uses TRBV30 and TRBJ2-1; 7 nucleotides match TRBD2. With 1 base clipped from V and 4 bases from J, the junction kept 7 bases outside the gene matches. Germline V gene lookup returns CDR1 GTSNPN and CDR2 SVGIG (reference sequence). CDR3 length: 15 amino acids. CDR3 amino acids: CAWSAAGRRYNEQFF. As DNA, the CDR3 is TGTGCCTGGAGTGCAGCGGGACGCCGATACAATGAGCAGTTCTTC. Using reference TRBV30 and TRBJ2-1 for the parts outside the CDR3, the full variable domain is SQTIHQWPATLVQPVGSPLSLECTVEGTSNPNLYWYRQAAGRGLQLLFYSVGIGQISSEVPQNLSASRPQDRQFILSSKKLLLSDSGFYLCAWSAAGRRYNEQFFGPGTRLTVL.

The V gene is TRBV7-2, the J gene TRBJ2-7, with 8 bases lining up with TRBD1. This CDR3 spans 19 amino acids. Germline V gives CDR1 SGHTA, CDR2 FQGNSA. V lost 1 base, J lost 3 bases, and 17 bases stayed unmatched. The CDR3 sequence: CASSLGRGQATRRGYEQYF. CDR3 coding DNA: TGTGCCAGCAGCTTAGGTAGGGGACAGGCTACCCGAAGGGGCTACGAGCAGTACTTC.

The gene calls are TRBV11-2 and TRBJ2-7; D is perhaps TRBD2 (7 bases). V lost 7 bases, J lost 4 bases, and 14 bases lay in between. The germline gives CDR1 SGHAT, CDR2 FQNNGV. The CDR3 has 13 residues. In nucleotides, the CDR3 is TGTGCCAGCACCAAGGAGGGGGGGTACGAGCAGTACTTC. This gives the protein CASTKEGGYEQYF.

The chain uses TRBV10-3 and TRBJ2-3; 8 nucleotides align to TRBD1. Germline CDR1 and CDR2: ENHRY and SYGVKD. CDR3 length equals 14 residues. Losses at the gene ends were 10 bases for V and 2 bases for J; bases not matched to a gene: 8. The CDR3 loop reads CATTGTGPTDTQYF. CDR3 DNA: TGTGCCACAACCGGGACAGGTCCCACAGATACGCAGTATTTT.

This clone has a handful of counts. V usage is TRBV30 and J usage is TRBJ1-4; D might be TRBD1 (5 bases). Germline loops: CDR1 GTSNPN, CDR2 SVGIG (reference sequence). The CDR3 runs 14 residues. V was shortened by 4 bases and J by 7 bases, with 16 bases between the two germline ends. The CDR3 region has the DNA TGTGCCTGGACACAACAGGCCCGGGCTGAAAAACTGTTTTTT. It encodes CAWTQQARAEKLFF.

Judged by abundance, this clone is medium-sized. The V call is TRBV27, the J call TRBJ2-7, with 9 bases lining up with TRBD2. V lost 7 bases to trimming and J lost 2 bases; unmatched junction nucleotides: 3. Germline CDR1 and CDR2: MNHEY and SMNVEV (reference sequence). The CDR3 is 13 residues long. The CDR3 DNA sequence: TGTGCCAGCATGGCTAGCGGGACCTACGAGCAGTACTTC. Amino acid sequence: CASMASGTYEQYF.

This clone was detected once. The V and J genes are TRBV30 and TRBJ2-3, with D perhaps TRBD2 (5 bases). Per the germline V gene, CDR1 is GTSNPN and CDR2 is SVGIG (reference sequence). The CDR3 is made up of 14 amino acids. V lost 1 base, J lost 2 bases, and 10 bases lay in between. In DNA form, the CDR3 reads TGTGCCTGGAGTGCCAGGCGGGCCACAGATACGCAGTATTTT. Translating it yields CAWSARRATDTQYF.

CDR3 sequence reads: CASSWISEGEQFF. DNA for the CDR3: TGTGCCAGCAGCTGGATTAGCGAGGGTGAGCAGTTCTTC. The rearrangement joins TRBV7-9 to TRBJ2-1, with a tentative D call TRBD2 (5 bases). Trimming took off 4 bases at V and 9 bases at J, with 13 bases between the two ends. The germline gives CDR1 SEHNR, CDR2 FQNEAQ (reference sequence). The CDR3 consists of 13 residues. The complete variable domain, with remaining parts taken from reference TRBV7-9 and TRBJ2-1, reads DTGVSQNPRHKITKRGQNVTFRCDPISEHNRLYWYRQTLGQGPEFLTYFQNEAQLEKSRLLSDRFSAERPKGSFSTLEIQRTEQGDSAMYLCASSWISEGEQFFGPGTRLTVL.

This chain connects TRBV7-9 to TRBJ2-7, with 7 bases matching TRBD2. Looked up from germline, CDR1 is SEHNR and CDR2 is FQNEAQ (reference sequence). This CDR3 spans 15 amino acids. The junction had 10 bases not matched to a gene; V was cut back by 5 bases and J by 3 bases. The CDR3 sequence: CASSPRVGRIYEQYF. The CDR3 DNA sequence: TGTGCCAGCAGCCCTCGGGTCGGGAGGATCTACGAGCAGTACTTC.

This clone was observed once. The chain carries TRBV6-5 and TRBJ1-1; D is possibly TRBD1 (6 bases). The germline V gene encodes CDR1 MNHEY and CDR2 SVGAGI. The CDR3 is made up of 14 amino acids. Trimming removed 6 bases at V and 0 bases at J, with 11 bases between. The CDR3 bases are TGTGCCAGCAGACAGACAGGAATGAACACTGAAGCTTTCTTT. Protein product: CASRQTGMNTEAFF.

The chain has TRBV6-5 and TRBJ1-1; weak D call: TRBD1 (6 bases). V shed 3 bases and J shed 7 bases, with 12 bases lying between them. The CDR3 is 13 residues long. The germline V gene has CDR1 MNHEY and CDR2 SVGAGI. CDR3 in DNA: TGTGCCAGCAGTTATTTTCAACAGGGTGAAGCTTTCTTT. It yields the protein CASSYFQQGEAFF.

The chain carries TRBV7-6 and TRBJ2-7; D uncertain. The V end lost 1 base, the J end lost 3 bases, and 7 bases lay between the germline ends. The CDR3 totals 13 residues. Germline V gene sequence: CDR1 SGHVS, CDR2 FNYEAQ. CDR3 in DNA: TGTGCCAGCAGCTTAGACCTAGACTACGAGCAGTACTTC. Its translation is CASSLDLDYEQYF.

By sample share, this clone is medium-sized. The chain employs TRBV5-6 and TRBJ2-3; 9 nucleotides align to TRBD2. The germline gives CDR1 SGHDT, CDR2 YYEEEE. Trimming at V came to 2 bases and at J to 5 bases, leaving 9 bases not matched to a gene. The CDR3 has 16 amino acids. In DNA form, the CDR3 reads TGTGCCAGCAGCTTAGCGGGAGGCCCTGTCGGAGATACGCAGTATTTT. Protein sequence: CASSLAGGPVGDTQYF.

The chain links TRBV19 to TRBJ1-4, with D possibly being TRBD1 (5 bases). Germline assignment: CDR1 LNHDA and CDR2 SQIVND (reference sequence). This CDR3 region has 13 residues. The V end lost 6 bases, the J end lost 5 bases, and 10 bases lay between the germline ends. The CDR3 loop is CASSTGQNEKLFF. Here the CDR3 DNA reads TGTGCCAGTAGCACAGGACAAAATGAAAAACTGTTTTTT. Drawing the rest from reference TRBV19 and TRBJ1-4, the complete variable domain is DGGITQSPKYLFRKEGQNVTLSCEQNLNHDAMYWYRQDPGQGLRLIYYSQIVNDFQKGDIAEGYSVSREKKESFPLTVTSAQKNPTAFYLCASSTGQNEKLFFGSGTQLSVL.

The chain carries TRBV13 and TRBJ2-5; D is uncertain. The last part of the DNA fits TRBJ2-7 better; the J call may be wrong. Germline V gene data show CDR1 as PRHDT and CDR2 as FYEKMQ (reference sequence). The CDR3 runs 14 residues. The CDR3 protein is CASSLAWSSYEQYF. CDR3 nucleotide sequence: TGTGCCAGCAGCTTAGCGTGGAGCTCCTACGAGCAGTACTTC.

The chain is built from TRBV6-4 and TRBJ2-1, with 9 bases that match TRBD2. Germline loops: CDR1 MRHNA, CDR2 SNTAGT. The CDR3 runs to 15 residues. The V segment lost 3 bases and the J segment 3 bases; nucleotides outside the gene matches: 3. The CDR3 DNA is TGTGCCAGCAGTGATGTAGCGGGAGACTACAATGAGCAGTTCTTC. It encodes CASSDVAGDYNEQFF.

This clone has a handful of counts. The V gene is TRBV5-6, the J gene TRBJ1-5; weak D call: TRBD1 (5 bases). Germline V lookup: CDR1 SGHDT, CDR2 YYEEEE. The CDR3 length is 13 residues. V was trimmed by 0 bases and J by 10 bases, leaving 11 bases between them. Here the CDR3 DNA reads TGTGCCAGCAGCTTGGGGGGGGTAGATCCCCAGCATTTT. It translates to CASSLGGVDPQHF. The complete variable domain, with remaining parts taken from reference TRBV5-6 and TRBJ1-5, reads DAGVTQSPTHLIKTRGQQVTLRCSPKSGHDTVSWYQQALGQGPQFIFQYYEEEERQRGNFPDRFSGHQFPNYSSELNVNALLLGDSALYLCASSLGGVDPQHFGDGTRLSIL.

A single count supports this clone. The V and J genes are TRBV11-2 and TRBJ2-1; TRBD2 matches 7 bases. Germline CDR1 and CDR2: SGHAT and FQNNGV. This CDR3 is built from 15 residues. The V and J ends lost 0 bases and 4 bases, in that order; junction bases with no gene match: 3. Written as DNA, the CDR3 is TGTGCCAGCAGCTTAGACCTAGCGGCTTACAATGAGCAGTTCTTC. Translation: CASSLDLAAYNEQFF.

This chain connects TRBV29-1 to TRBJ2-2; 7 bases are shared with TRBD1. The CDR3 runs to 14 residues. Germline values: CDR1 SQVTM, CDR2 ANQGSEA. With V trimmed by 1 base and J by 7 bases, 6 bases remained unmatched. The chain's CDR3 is CSVEAGTVGGELFF. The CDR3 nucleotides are TGCAGCGTTGAAGCCGGGACAGTAGGCGGGGAGCTGTTTTTT.

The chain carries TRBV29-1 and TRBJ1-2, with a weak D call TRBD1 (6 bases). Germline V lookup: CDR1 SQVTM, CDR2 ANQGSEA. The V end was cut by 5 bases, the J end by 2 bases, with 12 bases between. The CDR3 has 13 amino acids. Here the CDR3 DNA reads TGCAGCGTTCCAGGGACATGGAACTATGGCTACACCTTC. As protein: CSVPGTWNYGYTF.

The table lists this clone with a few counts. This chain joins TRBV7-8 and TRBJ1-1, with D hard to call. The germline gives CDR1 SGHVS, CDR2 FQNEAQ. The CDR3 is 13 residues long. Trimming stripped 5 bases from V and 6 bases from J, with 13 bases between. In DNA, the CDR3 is TGTGCCAGCAGCCACGCTTACTCGGCTGAAGCTTTCTTT. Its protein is CASSHAYSAEAFF. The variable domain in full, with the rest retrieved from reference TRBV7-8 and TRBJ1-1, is GAGVSQSPRYKVAKRGQDVALRCDPISGHVSLFWYQQALGQGPEFLTYFQNEAQLDKSGLPSDRFFAERPEGSVSTLKIQRTQQEDSAVYLCASSHAYSAEAFFGQGTRLTVV.

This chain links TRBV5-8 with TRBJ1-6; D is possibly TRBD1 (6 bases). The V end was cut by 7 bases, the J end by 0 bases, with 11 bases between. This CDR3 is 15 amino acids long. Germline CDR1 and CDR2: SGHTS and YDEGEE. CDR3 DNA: TGTGCCAGCCGGGACAAAAACTCCTATAATTCACCCCTCCACTTT. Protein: CASRDKNSYNSPLHF.

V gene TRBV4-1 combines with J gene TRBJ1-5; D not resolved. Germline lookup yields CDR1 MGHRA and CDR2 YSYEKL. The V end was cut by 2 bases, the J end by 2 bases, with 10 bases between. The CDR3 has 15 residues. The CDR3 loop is CASSQTTLGNQPQHF. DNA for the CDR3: TGCGCCAGCAGCCAAACGACATTGGGCAATCAGCCCCAGCATTTT.

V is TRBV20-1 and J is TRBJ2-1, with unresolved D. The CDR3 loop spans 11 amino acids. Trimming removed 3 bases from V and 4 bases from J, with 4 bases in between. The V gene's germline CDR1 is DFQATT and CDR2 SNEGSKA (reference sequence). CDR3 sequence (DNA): TGCAGTGCTAGCGAGTACAATGAGCAGTTCTTC. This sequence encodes CSASEYNEQFF.